Below, 7 T cell receptor beta chains from the same sample are listed, as sequenced in a study of T cells in Graves' hyperthyroidism and ophthalmopathy. Using RNA transcripts as the source, TCR beta CDR3 regions were amplified. HTBI primers were the set used in a first-round RT-PCR of the TCR CDR3. TCRdb independently ran MiXCR on the multiplex PCR reads; one entry per CDR3 protein. The sample holds more than 40,000 distinct CDR3 sequences, roughly 49% seen once. Material for sequencing was peripheral blood or thyroid tissue (not recorded which). The origin of the receptors is a woman in her fifties or sixties with Graves' hyperthyroidism.

This chain uses TRBV11-2 with TRBJ1-2, with D maybe TRBD1 (6 bases). The V end was cut by 1 base, the J end by 13 bases, with 13 bases between. The germline CDR1 and CDR2 sequences are SGHAT and FQNNGV. This CDR3 contains 12 residues. CDR3 bases: TGTGCCAGCAGCTTAGTTTTGGGGGCGTTCACCTTC. This encodes CASSLVLGAFTF.

Comments on this clonotype: A much larger clone lies one base from this, so it may be a read error. The rearrangement links TRBV20-1 to TRBJ2-2; 10 bases are shared with TRBD2. The germline CDR1 and CDR2 sequences are DFQATT and SNEGSKA (reference sequence). The CDR3 is 14 amino acids. CDR3: CIARSGRVIGELLF. CDR3 in DNA: TGCATTGCTAGAAGCGGGAGGGTCATTGGGGAGCTGCTTTTT.

Only a few counts were recorded for this clonotype. This chain uses TRBV29-1 with TRBJ2-5; TRBD2 aligns across 8 bases. The CDR3 is 11 amino acids. Germline CDR1 SQVTM, CDR2 ANQGSEA. V shed 7 bases, J shed 4 bases, and the junction held 2 bases outside the gene matches. CDR3 in amino acids: CSGLALETQYF. The CDR3 coding sequence is TGCAGCGGACTAGCGCTAGAGACCCAGTACTTC.

On this clonotype itself: At one boundary the junction diverges from the germline segment, which might be a read error. The chain has TRBV7-8 and TRBJ1-1; D gene unclear. Germline V gives CDR1 SGHVS, CDR2 FQNEAQ. The CDR3 length is 15 residues. CDR3 amino acids: CAWRPNPGRYTEASF. CDR3 coding DNA: TGTGCCTGGCGCCCAAACCCGGGGAGGTACACTGAAGCTTCCTTT.

This clonotype was counted many times. The chain recombines TRBV7-3 with TRBJ1-1, with D tentatively TRBD1 (5 bases). The length of the CDR3 is 17 residues. Trimming cost V 2 bases and J 0 bases, with 16 bases left between them. CDR1 SGHTA and CDR2 FQGTGA come from the germline V gene. CDR3 loop: CASSLQAVTDMNTEAFF. DNA for the CDR3: TGTGCCAGCAGCTTACAGGCCGTGACAGACATGAACACTGAAGCTTTCTTT.

This clonotype showed up many times. The chain couples TRBV7-9 to TRBJ2-5; D is uncertain. The CDR3 is made up of 11 amino acids. V was cut by 0 bases and J by 5 bases, with 1 base left in between. Germline V gene data show CDR1 as SEHNR and CDR2 as FQNEAQ (reference sequence). CDR3 protein: CASSLAETQYF. CDR3 in DNA: TGTGCCAGCAGCTTAGCCGAGACCCAGTACTTC.

The chain joins TRBV28 to TRBJ2-5; 12 nucleotides align to TRBD2. The CDR3 extends over 15 amino acids. Germline-derived CDR1 and CDR2 are MDHEN and SYDVKM. V lost 6 bases, J lost 5 bases, and 7 bases stayed unmatched. The chain's CDR3 is CASSRLAGEFETQYF. In nucleotides, the CDR3 is TGTGCCAGCAGCCGACTAGCGGGAGAGTTTGAGACCCAGTACTTC.